This passage covers 2 T cell receptor beta chains from one sample sequenced in a study of metastatic and nonmetastatic thyroid tumors. With MiXCR, TCRdb called clones anew from the PCR reads. This sample carries 20,000 to 25,000 clones, around 16% of them seen once, and the ten largest clones take more than 30%. Every patient underwent thyroid surgery untreated. Specimen: blood. The receptors were gathered from a female donor with papillary thyroid cancer or a benign thyroid nodule (not recorded which). Some clones in this sample may be carry-over from other donors' samples.

This clone showed up many times. The chain employs TRBV12-3 or TRBV12-4 and TRBJ2-2; D unresolved. The V and J ends lost 7 bases and 2 bases respectively, with 20 bases between them. There are 17 residues in the CDR3. Here the CDR3 reads CASTLKRGGTNTGELFF. The DNA for the CDR3 is TGTGCCAGCACCTTAAAGAGAGGCGGAACAAACACCGGGGAGCTGTTTTTT.

Many counts were recorded for this clone. A read error may account for a junction end that differs from germline. The chain recombines TRBV7-8 with TRBJ2-1, with a possible D match to TRBD2 (6 bases). The germline V gene has CDR1 SGHVS and CDR2 FQNEAQ. The length of the CDR3 is 16 residues. As DNA, the CDR3 is TGTGCCAGCAGCTTATTTGTCACGGGAGCGTACAGTGAGCAGTTCTTC. It translates to CASSLFVTGAYSEQFF.